The clone carrying this TCR beta chain showed up just a few times. Its antigen is not identified. Template switching, a step in the protocol, added a universal primer site, and cDNA carried unique molecular identifiers. Using its own MiXCR run on the 5' RACE reads, TCRdb lists one record per CDR3 protein. The data hold around 670,000 distinct CDR3 sequences, with 6% to 6.5% observed a single time. From germline, CDR1 is LNHNV and CDR2 YYDKDF (reference sequence). Trimming removed 5 bases at V and 8 bases at J, with 7 bases between. This CDR3 comprises 11 residues. The sample originates from a study of identical twins. Study results and caveats: Models predicted less out-of-frame TCR alpha sharing in monozygotic twins than was found. Within beta out-of-frame sequences, the excess sharing observed between twins was weaker.

Sequenced material: naive T cells sorted from blood. The receptor was isolated from a man between 18 and 29 years old in good health. The J gene is TRBJ2-1, the V gene TRBV15; the D is unclear. The CDR3 DNA sequence: TGTGCCACCAGCCAGCTTGATGAGCAGTTCTTC. The encoded protein is CATSQLDEQFF.